This TCR beta chain was obtained from a study of cytomegalovirus exposure and HLA in healthy donors. A multiplex PCR was run with 60 Vbeta primers and 13 Jbeta primers. Clones were read by immunoSEQ multiplex PCR, and TCRdb kept only the in-frame ones, dropping some. The sample yields over 75,000 clones, around 74% seen once. Sample: PBMCs. The clonotype was recovered from a middle-aged man in good health and CMV-seropositive.

The DNA of the CDR3 is TGCGCCAGCAGCCTGCAGGGACAGGGGGATACGCAGTATTTT. Protein: CASSLQGQGDTQYF. The V gene is TRBV4-1, the J gene TRBJ2-3; 10 positions match TRBD1. Germline V gene sequence: CDR1 MGHRA, CDR2 YSYEKL. V gave up 4 bases and J gave up 6 bases; unmatched junction bases: 4. The CDR3 length is 14 residues.